The text below deals with one T cell receptor (beta chain). The antigen remains undetermined. The sample comes from a study of long-term antiretroviral therapy in people with HIV. Study-level results: ART adherence, viral resistance and therapy changes went unrecorded.

V shed 3 bases, J shed 0 bases, and the junction held 11 bases outside the gene matches. Germline V gene data show CDR1 as MNHEY and CDR2 as SMNVEV (reference sequence). This CDR3 region has 18 residues. Runs used v3.0 of the immunoSEQ assay and were done at survey level. Assay used: immunoSEQ multiplex PCR; TCRdb lists only in-frame clones, some missing. The data show tens of thousands of clones, with just under 80% seen just once and 7.5% to 9.5% held by the top ten. This clonotype was obtained from a woman aged 45 to 65 with HIV. The J gene is TRBJ2-3, the V gene TRBV27; TRBD1 agrees at 8 bases. Sequenced here: unsorted PBMCs, sampled 3.1 years after starting antiretroviral therapy. CDR3 loop: CASSFMTGVNPSTDTQYF. In DNA form, the CDR3 reads TGTGCCAGCAGTTTTATGACAGGGGTGAATCCTAGCACAGATACGCAGTATTTT.